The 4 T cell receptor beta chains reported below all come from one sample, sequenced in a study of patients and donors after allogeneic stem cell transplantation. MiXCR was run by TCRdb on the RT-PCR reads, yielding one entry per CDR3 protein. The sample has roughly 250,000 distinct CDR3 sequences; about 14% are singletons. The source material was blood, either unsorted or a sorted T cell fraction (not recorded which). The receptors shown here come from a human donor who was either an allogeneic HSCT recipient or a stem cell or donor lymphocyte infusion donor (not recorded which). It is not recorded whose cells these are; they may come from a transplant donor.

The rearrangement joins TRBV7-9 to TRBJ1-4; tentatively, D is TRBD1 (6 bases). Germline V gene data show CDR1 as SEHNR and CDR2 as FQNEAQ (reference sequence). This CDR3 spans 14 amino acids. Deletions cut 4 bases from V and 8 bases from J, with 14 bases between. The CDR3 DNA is TGTGCCAGCAGCTCGGACAGAATTGAGGAAAAACTGTTTTTT. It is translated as CASSSDRIEEKLFF.

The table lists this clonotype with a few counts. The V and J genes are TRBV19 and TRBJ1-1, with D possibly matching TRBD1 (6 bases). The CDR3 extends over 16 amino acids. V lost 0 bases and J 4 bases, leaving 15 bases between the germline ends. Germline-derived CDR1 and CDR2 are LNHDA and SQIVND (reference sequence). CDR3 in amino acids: CASSIDQKGHTTEAFF. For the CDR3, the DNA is TGTGCCAGTAGTATAGATCAGAAGGGACACACCACTGAAGCTTTCTTT.

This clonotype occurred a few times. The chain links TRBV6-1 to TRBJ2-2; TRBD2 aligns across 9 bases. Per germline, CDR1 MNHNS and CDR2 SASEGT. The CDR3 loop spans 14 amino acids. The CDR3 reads CGASIAGDAGELFF. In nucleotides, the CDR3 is TGTGGCGCTTCTATAGCGGGAGACGCCGGGGAGCTGTTTTTT.

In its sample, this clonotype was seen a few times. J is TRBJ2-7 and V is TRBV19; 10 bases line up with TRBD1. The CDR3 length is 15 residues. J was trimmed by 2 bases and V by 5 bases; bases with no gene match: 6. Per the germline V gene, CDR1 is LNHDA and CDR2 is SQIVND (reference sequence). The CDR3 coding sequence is TGTGCCAGTAGTTTGGGGGACAGGGGTCCCTACGAGCAGTACTTC. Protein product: CASSLGDRGPYEQYF.